These T cell receptor beta chains were read from a single sample in a study of blood T cell repertoires in COVID-19. This table comes from immunoSEQ multiplex PCR, and its TCRdb copy is limited to in-frame clones, with some not included. This table holds around 280,000 clones, around 90% found once. The sequenced sample was PBMCs or T cells enriched from blood (not recorded which). The source is a woman aged 40 to 50 who had recovered from COVID-19. The CDR3 runs from the conserved cysteine through the conserved F or W. A D gene is named only where the DNA matches it firmly. Rows give clone size only sometimes, using once, few, many, or a class for an expanded clone.

V: TRBV6-5; J: TRBJ2-1; size: -; D: TRBD2; CDR3: CASSPPGLAPNEQFF; DNA: TGTGCCAGCAGTCCCCCGGGACTAGCGCCCAATGAGCAGTTCTTC
V: TRBV5-1; J: TRBJ1-5; size: -; D: -; CDR3: CASSLGPRGGGSLERNQPQHF; DNA: TGCGCCAGCAGCTTGGGCCCCCGGGGGGGCGGATCCTTGGAACGGAATCAGCCCCAGCATTTT
V: TRBV11-3; J: TRBJ2-1; size: -; D: -; CDR3: CASSLGSLAAYNEQFF; DNA: TGTGCCAGCAGCTTAGGCTCCCTAGCCGCCTACAATGAGCAGTTCTTC
V: TRBV27; J: TRBJ2-6; size: -; D: TRBD1; CDR3: CASSPRQGGANVLTF; DNA: TGTGCCAGCAGTCCGAGACAGGGCGGGGCCAACGTCCTGACTTTC
V: TRBV7-9; J: TRBJ2-2; size: -; D: TRBD1; CDR3: CASSDRGDTGELFF; DNA: TGTGCCAGCAGTGACAGGGGGGACACCGGGGAGCTGTTTTTT
V: TRBV11-2; J: TRBJ2-2; size: few; D: TRBD2; CDR3: CASTPGLVNTGELFF; DNA: TGTGCCAGCACTCCGGGACTAGTCAACACCGGGGAGCTGTTTTTT
V: TRBV11-2; J: TRBJ2-1; size: few; D: TRBD2; CDR3: CASSLARSSGLNEQFF; DNA: TGTGCCAGCAGCTTAGCAAGGTCTAGCGGGTTAAATGAGCAGTTCTTC
V: TRBV11-2; J: TRBJ2-7; size: -; D: TRBD2; CDR3: CASSLVPLAGGGEQYF; DNA: TGTGCCAGCAGCTTAGTTCCTCTAGCGGGAGGTGGCGAGCAGTACTTC
V: TRBV15; J: TRBJ2-5; size: -; D: TRBD2; CDR3: CATSRGSGGQETQYF; DNA: TGTGCCACCAGCAGAGGTAGCGGGGGCCAAGAGACCCAGTACTTC
V: TRBV7-8; J: TRBJ2-7; size: few; D: -; CDR3: CASSLDSYDYEQYF; DNA: TGTGCCAGCAGCTTGGACAGCTATGACTACGAGCAGTACTTC
V: TRBV24-1; J: TRBJ2-1; size: -; D: -; CDR3: CATSDPKRENEQFF; DNA: TGTGCCACCAGTGATCCCAAGAGAGAGAATGAGCAGTTCTTC
V: TRBV29-1; J: TRBJ2-7; size: -; D: TRBD2; CDR3: CSALSGSTGEQYF; DNA: TGCAGCGCCCTTAGCGGGAGTACTGGCGAGCAGTACTTC
V: TRBV19; J: TRBJ2-4; size: -; D: -; CDR3: CASSGRADRAKNIQYF; DNA: TGTGCCAGTAGTGGCCGGGCCGACAGAGCCAAAAACATTCAGTACTTC
V: TRBV4-3; J: TRBJ1-2; size: -; D: -; CDR3: CASSQDLGGSYGYTF; DNA: TGCGCCAGCAGCCAAGATCTGGGAGGGTCCTATGGCTACACCTTC
V: TRBV5-1; J: TRBJ2-5; size: -; D: -; CDR3: CASSLDVTEETQYF; DNA: TGCGCCAGCAGCTTGGACGTGACAGAAGAGACCCAGTACTTC
V: TRBV30; J: TRBJ1-4; size: once; D: TRBD1; CDR3: CAWSALTGTASTIGKLFF; DNA: TGTGCCTGGAGTGCGCTTACCGGGACAGCCTCGACTATCGGAAAACTGTTTTTT
V: TRBV6-5; J: TRBJ1-1; size: once; D: -; CDR3: CASSHSPMNTEAFF; DNA: TGTGCCAGCAGTCATTCGCCTATGAACACTGAAGCTTTCTTT
V: TRBV7-6; J: TRBJ1-1; size: -; D: -; CDR3: CASSLDPGTANTEAFF; DNA: TGTGCCAGCAGCTTAGATCCCGGAACAGCGAACACTGAAGCTTTCTTT
V: TRBV5-6; J: TRBJ2-3; size: -; D: -; CDR3: CASSPNWASTDTQYF; DNA: TGTGCCAGCAGCCCGAACTGGGCTAGCACAGATACGCAGTATTTT
V: TRBV5-5; J: TRBJ2-2; size: -; D: TRBD1; CDR3: CASSFSRTGGSTGELFF; DNA: TGTGCCAGCAGTTTTTCGAGGACAGGGGGGAGCACCGGGGAGCTGTTTTTT
V: TRBV7-9; J: TRBJ2-5; size: -; D: -; CDR3: CASSPRGPQETQYF; DNA: TGTGCCAGCAGCCCACGGGGTCCCCAAGAGACCCAGTACTTC
V: TRBV11-3; J: TRBJ2-3; size: -; D: TRBD2; CDR3: CASSGRGDTQYF; DNA: TGTGCCAGCAGCGGGAGGGGTGATACGCAGTATTTT
V: TRBV7-2; J: TRBJ1-6; size: -; D: -; CDR3: CASSQAGQRPPSPLHF; DNA: TGTGCCAGCAGCCAAGCCGGACAGCGTCCCCCTTCACCCCTCCACTTT
V: TRBV30; J: TRBJ2-1; size: -; D: TRBD2; CDR3: CAWSSGRGSYNEQFF; DNA: TGTGCCTGGAGTAGTGGGAGGGGCTCCTACAATGAGCAGTTCTTC
V: TRBV5-1; J: TRBJ2-7; size: once; D: -; CDR3: CASSLAGSGDAYEQYF; DNA: TGCGCCAGCAGCTTGGCCGGGTCGGGAGATGCCTACGAGCAGTACTTC
V: TRBV29-1; J: TRBJ1-2; size: -; D: -; CDR3: CSAFTLGYTF; DNA: TGCAGCGCTTTCACTCTTGGCTACACCTTC
V: TRBV25-1; J: TRBJ1-2; size: once; D: -; CDR3: CASKNGGSGYTF; DNA: TGTGCCAGCAAAAACGGGGGTTCTGGCTACACCTTC
V: TRBV7-2; J: TRBJ1-6; size: -; D: -; CDR3: CASSFGFNLGSPLHF; DNA: TGTGCCAGCAGCTTTGGTTTCAACCTCGGTTCACCCCTCCACTTT
V: TRBV11-3; J: TRBJ2-2; size: -; D: TRBD2; CDR3: CASSLTSDNGELFF; DNA: TGTGCCAGCAGCTTGACTAGCGACAACGGGGAGCTGTTTTTT
V: TRBV11-1; J: TRBJ2-2; size: once; D: TRBD1; CDR3: CASSPGQGAAGELFF; DNA: TGTGCCAGCAGCCCCGGGCAGGGGGCGGCCGGGGAGCTGTTTTTT
V: TRBV7-2; J: TRBJ2-5; size: once; D: -; CDR3: CASSLAGAQETQYF; DNA: TGTGCCAGCAGCTTAGCGGGGGCTCAAGAGACCCAGTACTTC
V: TRBV6-5; J: TRBJ2-7; size: -; D: TRBD2; CDR3: CASRGTSSYEQYF; DNA: TGTGCCAGCAGGGGGACTAGCTCCTACGAGCAGTACTTC
V: TRBV11-1; J: TRBJ2-3; size: few; D: TRBD1; CDR3: CASSDRGTDTQYF; DNA: TGTGCCAGCAGCGACAGGGGCACAGATACGCAGTATTTT
V: TRBV27; J: TRBJ2-7; size: -; D: -; CDR3: CASSLGHARNEQYF; DNA: TGTGCCAGCAGTTTGGGGCACGCGCGCAACGAGCAGTACTTC
V: TRBV18; J: TRBJ2-7; size: -; D: TRBD2; CDR3: CASSSLTSGSDEQYF; DNA: TGTGCCAGCTCATCTCTGACTAGCGGGAGTGACGAGCAGTACTTC
V: TRBV5-1; J: TRBJ2-5; size: -; D: TRBD1; CDR3: CASSFMGQQETQYF; DNA: TGCGCCAGCAGCTTCATGGGACAGCAAGAGACCCAGTACTTC
V: TRBV19; J: TRBJ2-3; size: -; D: TRBD2; CDR3: CASSKRTSGRTPPGTDTQYF; DNA: TGTGCCAGTAGTAAAAGGACTAGCGGGAGGACCCCACCAGGGACAGATACGCAGTATTTT
V: TRBV19; J: TRBJ2-6; size: -; D: TRBD2; CDR3: CASTREGSGANVLTF; DNA: TGTGCCAGTACCAGGGAGGGTTCTGGGGCCAACGTCCTGACTTTC
V: TRBV7-9; J: TRBJ1-2; size: -; D: -; CDR3: CASSTQDSANYGYTF; DNA: TGTGCCAGCAGCACCCAGGACAGCGCTAACTATGGCTACACCTTC
V: TRBV11-3; J: TRBJ2-1; size: -; D: TRBD2; CDR3: CASSSSGRAYNEQFF; DNA: TGTGCCAGCAGCTCTAGCGGGAGGGCCTACAATGAGCAGTTCTTC
V: TRBV28; J: TRBJ1-2; size: -; D: TRBD1; CDR3: CASSLGSRGLGGYTF; DNA: TGTGCCAGCAGTTTAGGAAGCAGGGGGCTGGGTGGCTACACCTTC
V: TRBV9; J: TRBJ1-6; size: -; D: -; CDR3: CASSVEAGPMSSPLHF; DNA: TGTGCCAGCAGCGTAGAGGCAGGTCCCATGAGCTCACCCCTCCACTTT
V: TRBV19; J: TRBJ1-2; size: -; D: -; CDR3: CASSHGQNYGYTF; DNA: TGTGCCAGTAGCCACGGACAGAACTATGGCTACACCTTC
V: TRBV5-1; J: TRBJ2-5; size: -; D: TRBD1; CDR3: CASSLEDRETQYF; DNA: TGCGCCAGCAGCTTGGAGGACAGGGAGACCCAGTACTTC
V: TRBV29-1; J: TRBJ1-3; size: -; D: TRBD1; CDR3: CSAELRGSYSGNTIYF; DNA: TGCAGCGCGGAACTCAGGGGGTCCTACTCTGGAAACACCATATATTTT
V: TRBV2; J: TRBJ2-7; size: few; D: TRBD2; CDR3: CASSEGGQDEQYF; DNA: TGTGCCAGCAGTGAGGGAGGGCAAGACGAGCAGTACTTC